Shown below are 2 T cell receptor beta chains from a single sample sequenced in a study of blood T cells in healthy people across ages. A second PCR of about 7 to 11 cycles used a sample-barcoded 5' primer and a J-beta primer mix. TCRdb re-called the 5' RACE reads with MiXCR, one entry per CDR3 protein. This table has about 1.8 million distinct CDR3 sequences, just under 50% appearing once. Material: blood. The receptors originated from a woman aged 40-49 years in good health.

J is TRBJ2-7 and V is TRBV24-1; TRBD2 aligns across 9 bases. The J call may be wrong; the DNA end is better matched by TRBJ2-5. This CDR3 is built from 14 residues. CDR1 and CDR2 from the germline V gene are KGHDR and SFDVKD. The CDR3 nucleotides read TGTGCCACCAGTGATATTAGCGGGGGCGAGACCCAGTACTTC. The encoded protein is CATSDISGGETQYF.

The chain recombines TRBV25-1 with TRBJ2-1; 10 bases line up with TRBD2. The CDR3 runs to 16 residues. CDR1 and CDR2 (germline): MGHDK, SYGVNS. The V gene end was trimmed by 3 bases and the J gene end by 4 bases; junction bases not matched to a gene: 6. CDR3 nucleotide sequence: TGTGCCAGCAGTGACGATAGCGGGGGGCTGTACAATGAGCAGTTCTTC. Encoded protein: CASSDDSGGLYNEQFF.